Following are 26 T cell receptor beta chains from one sample sequenced in a study of spatial heterogeneity in lung cancer. TCRdb processed the 5' RACE reads anew with MiXCR; each CDR3 protein has one entry. The repertoire has about 20,000 distinct CDR3 sequences, approximately 15% of them found once; the top ten carry about 30%. Overall study findings and caveats: Mutation counts in tumors were tracked by counts of expanded intratumoral alpha and beta TCRs.

As to time point: sample taken at primary tumor resection. Their antigens are not known. The starting material was lung tumor tissue, obtained at surgery. These receptors were collected from a female donor with early-stage non-small cell lung cancer.

By share, this clonotype counts as medium-sized. The chain recombines TRBV18 with TRBJ2-7; D possibly matches TRBD1 or TRBD2 (7 bases each). Germline CDR1 reads KGHSH; CDR2 reads LQKENI. CDR3 size: 14 residues. The V gene lost 2 bases and the J gene lost 6 bases, with 14 bases spanning the gap. The chain's CDR3 is CASSPSRRGGEQYF. For the CDR3, the DNA is TGTGCCAGCTCACCAAGCCGCAGGGGGGGCGAGCAGTACTTC.

Many counts were recorded for this clonotype. The chain employs TRBV10-1 and TRBJ2-7; 8 nucleotides align to TRBD1. The junction had 6 bases not matched to a gene; V was cut back by 0 bases and J by 5 bases. The CDR3 totals 15 residues. Germline V lookup: CDR1 WNHNN, CDR2 SYGVQD (reference sequence). The CDR3 DNA reads TGCGCCAGCAGTGAGTCTTTAGGACAGGGTCACGAGCAGTACTTC. It encodes CASSESLGQGHEQYF.

In this sample, this clonotype turned up a few times. The chain couples TRBV19 to TRBJ2-1; D perhaps matches TRBD1 (6 bases). The CDR3 is made up of 15 amino acids. The V end was cut by 1 base, the J end by 2 bases, with 9 bases between. The germline V gene has CDR1 LNHDA and CDR2 SQIVND (reference sequence). The CDR3 loop reads CASSIGAGAYNEQFF. The DNA of the CDR3 is TGTGCCAGTAGTATAGGGGCAGGGGCCTACAATGAGCAGTTCTTC.

This clonotype came up once. This likely comes from a read error, as the CDR3 has no conserved phenylalanine or tryptophan at its end. The chain is built from TRBV7-2 and TRBJ2-1; 8 bases line up with TRBD2. The germline CDR1 and CDR2 sequences are SGHTA and FQGNSA. The V segment lost 6 bases and the J segment 7 bases; nucleotides outside the gene matches: 14. The CDR3 is 16 amino acids. The CDR3 sequence: CASSTRGAGVGNEQFY. CDR3 DNA: TGTGCCAGCAGTACCCGGGGAGCGGGAGTGGGGAATGAGCAGTTCTAC.

This clonotype was detected a few times. The rearrangement links TRBV7-2 to TRBJ2-5; tentative D call: TRBD2 (6 bases). The V end was cut by 4 bases, the J end by 5 bases, with 11 bases between. The germline V gene has CDR1 SGHTA and CDR2 FQGNSA. The CDR3 has 13 residues. The DNA of the CDR3 is TGTGCCAGCAGCTCTCCCGGAGGGGAGACCCAGTACTTC. This translates into CASSSPGGETQYF.

V gene TRBV28 combines with J gene TRBJ2-7; 7 bases fit TRBD1. Looked up from germline, CDR1 is MDHEN and CDR2 is SYDVKM. CDR3 length equals 16 residues. The J segment lost 5 bases and the V segment lost 5 bases, leaving 15 bases of the junction unmatched. The CDR3 spells CASSIGQAWLAHEQYF. The CDR3, as DNA: TGTGCCAGCAGTATCGGACAGGCTTGGCTAGCCCACGAGCAGTACTTC.

This clonotype was seen a handful of times. This sequence joins TRBV19 and TRBJ2-4; D remains unclear. The CDR3 has 14 residues. The ends were cut back, 1 base at V and 7 bases at J, with 11 bases in the middle. Per germline, CDR1 LNHDA and CDR2 SQIVND (reference sequence). CDR3: CASSIGGDGNIQYF. The CDR3 DNA reads TGTGCCAGTAGTATAGGTGGGGATGGGAACATTCAGTACTTC.

The rearrangement uses TRBV4-1 and TRBJ2-7; possible D gene TRBD2, 6 bases. This CDR3 comprises 13 residues. Germline CDR1 and CDR2: MGHRA and YSYEKL. Trimming shortened V by 3 bases and J by 6 bases, and 12 bases separated the two germline ends. CDR3 residues: CASSHGRGSEQYF. CDR3 coding DNA: TGCGCCAGCAGCCACGGGCGGGGAAGCGAGCAGTACTTC.

This clonotype was picked up a small number of times. CDR3 sequence: CASSSNIYEQYF. CDR3 DNA: TGCGCCAGCAGTTCTAACATCTACGAGCAGTACTTC. V and J are TRBV5-1 and TRBJ2-7, with D unresolved. CDR3 length: 12 residues. Germline assignment: CDR1 SGHRS and CDR2 YFSETQ. The V and J ends lost 5 bases and 3 bases respectively, with 9 bases between them.

This clonotype was found many times. The J gene is TRBJ1-5, the V gene TRBV5-6; D ambiguous. The CDR3 loop spans 16 amino acids. The germline CDR1 and CDR2 sequences are SGHDT and YYEEEE. V was trimmed by 1 base and J by 3 bases, leaving 14 bases between them. CDR3 DNA sequence: TGTGCCAGCAGCTTGAGGTTTGGAGGCCTCAATCAGCCCCAGCATTTT. This encodes CASSLRFGGLNQPQHF.

In this sample, this clonotype turned up many times. The V call is TRBV20-1, the J call TRBJ2-3; D is uncertain. In germline, CDR1 is DFQATT, CDR2 SNEGSKA (reference sequence). This CDR3 is built from 13 residues. V dropped 6 bases and J dropped 4 bases, with 14 bases sitting between them. CDR3 sequence (DNA): TGCAGTGCAAAGGTGGGAACAGCAGATACGCAGTATTTT. It codes for CSAKVGTADTQYF.

This clonotype was seen ten or more times. The chain is built from TRBV11-2 and TRBJ2-7, with D unresolved. In germline, CDR1 is SGHAT, CDR2 FQNNGV. Trimming stripped 0 bases from V and 5 bases from J, with 8 bases between. The CDR3 spans 13 residues. In DNA form, the CDR3 reads TGTGCCAGCAGCTTAGATCCAGGAAACGAGCAGTACTTC. Translating it yields CASSLDPGNEQYF.

In its sample, this clonotype was seen a few times. This sequence joins TRBV20-1 and TRBJ2-3; 8 bases fit TRBD2. Germline CDR1 reads DFQATT; CDR2 reads SNEGSKA (reference sequence). This CDR3 spans 16 amino acids. V shed 0 bases, J shed 2 bases, and the junction held 7 bases outside the gene matches. CDR3: CSARDYAGGFTDTQYF. The CDR3 region has the DNA TGCAGTGCTAGAGATTATGCGGGAGGCTTCACAGATACGCAGTATTTT.

This clonotype came up a few times. The J gene is TRBJ2-3, the V gene TRBV5-6; D is ambiguous. This CDR3 has 13 amino acids. Germline V CDR1 and CDR2: SGHDT, YYEEEE. With 4 bases removed from V and 2 bases from J, the gap between germline ends came to 8 bases. The CDR3: CASSVAFTDTQYF. The CDR3 DNA reads as TGTGCCAGCAGCGTGGCCTTCACAGATACGCAGTATTTT.

A remark on this clonotype: This may arise from a read error, as a much more abundant clone is one base away. The chain couples TRBV20-1 to TRBJ2-1; the match to TRBD2 covers 7 bases. The length of the CDR3 is 15 residues. Germline CDR1 is DFQATT and CDR2 is SNEGSKA (reference sequence). This chain's CDR3 is CGARDGLADYNEQFF. The CDR3 DNA reads as TGCGGTGCTAGAGATGGGCTAGCGGATTACAATGAGCAGTTCTTC.

The chain employs TRBV25-1 and TRBJ2-7; D might be TRBD1 (6 bases). Trimming took off 8 bases at V and 2 bases at J, with 16 bases between the two ends. The germline V gene encodes CDR1 MGHDK and CDR2 SYGVNS. The CDR3 totals 14 residues. The CDR3 is CASSRDTGPYEQYF. The CDR3 bases are TGTGCCAGCTCCCGGGACACAGGTCCCTACGAGCAGTACTTC.

This clonotype has a count of ten or more. This sequence joins TRBV20-1 and TRBJ2-1; D unresolved. This CDR3 contains 14 residues. Between the trimmed V and J ends, which lost 3 bases and 6 bases, there was a span of 15 bases. Germline V lookup: CDR1 DFQATT, CDR2 SNEGSKA (reference sequence). CDR3 loop: CSARVGRGSNEQFF. The CDR3 DNA reads TGCAGTGCTAGGGTGGGTCGAGGTAGCAATGAGCAGTTCTTC.

This clonotype has ten or more counts. The chain uses TRBV5-1 and TRBJ2-7; D not resolved. Deletions cut 1 base from V and 2 bases from J, with 10 bases between. There are 14 residues in the CDR3. From germline, CDR1 is SGHRS and CDR2 YFSETQ. The CDR3 region is CASSLTQTTYEQYF. The CDR3 DNA reads as TGCGCCAGCAGCTTGACACAGACAACCTACGAGCAGTACTTC.

This clonotype was observed a handful of times. This chain links TRBV29-1 with TRBJ2-3; D ambiguous. The CDR3 is made up of 15 amino acids. In germline, CDR1 is SQVTM, CDR2 ANQGSEA. V shed 4 bases and J shed 0 bases, with 14 bases lying between them. CDR3 protein: CSVAVRPTSTDTQYF. The CDR3 bases are TGCAGCGTTGCAGTGAGGCCGACTAGCACAGATACGCAGTATTTT.

CDR3 bases: TGTGCCAGCAGCCCACGCGTGTCGGCGGTCCAAGAGACCCAGTACTTC. Translation: CASSPRVSAVQETQYF. The chain recombines TRBV7-9 with TRBJ2-5; no clear D. The CDR3 has 16 residues. Germline V gene data show CDR1 as SEHNR and CDR2 as FQNEAQ (reference sequence). Trimming took off 5 bases at V and 1 base at J, with 17 bases between the two ends.

This clonotype has ten or more counts. V is TRBV4-3 and J is TRBJ2-5; 7 bases match TRBD2. In germline, CDR1 is LGHNA, CDR2 YSLEER. The CDR3 covers 15 residues. The ends lost 0 bases at V and 5 bases at J; junction bases unmatched: 6. The CDR3 sequence is CASSQETSPGETQYF. The CDR3 DNA sequence: TGCGCCAGCAGCCAAGAGACTAGCCCCGGGGAGACCCAGTACTTC.

This clonotype was seen many times. The rearrangement links TRBV5-1 to TRBJ1-2; D remains unclear. Trimming stripped 0 bases from V and 6 bases from J, with 6 bases between. The CDR3 contains 12 residues. CDR1 and CDR2 from the germline V gene are SGHRS and YFSETQ. The CDR3 loop reads CASSLAQNGYTF. DNA of the CDR3: TGCGCCAGCAGCTTGGCCCAGAATGGCTACACCTTC.

This clonotype was seen more than once but under ten times. J is TRBJ2-3 and V is TRBV28; D may match TRBD1 or TRBD2 (5 bases each). Germline values: CDR1 MDHEN, CDR2 SYDVKM. The germline V and J ends were trimmed by 3 bases and 3 bases, with 10 bases remaining between them. This CDR3 has 14 amino acids. The CDR3, as DNA: TGTGCCAGCAGTTTGGGGCTAGCTACAGATACGCAGTATTTT. This translates into CASSLGLATDTQYF.

This clonotype has more than one count but fewer than ten. This sequence joins TRBV29-1 and TRBJ2-7; 8 positions match TRBD1. CDR3 size: 14 residues. Trimming cost V 7 bases and J 5 bases; bases outside gene matches: 13. Germline CDR1 and CDR2: SQVTM and ANQGSEA. This CDR3 reads CSATGGRSVNEQYF. The CDR3 nucleotides are TGCAGCGCTACAGGGGGTCGGAGTGTGAACGAGCAGTACTTC.

This clonotype was detected ten times or more. This chain links TRBV6-2 or TRBV6-3 with TRBJ1-5; no definite D call. The length of the CDR3 is 13 residues. Germline CDR1 MNHEY, CDR2 SVGEGT. V lost 7 bases and J lost 0, with 7 bases in between. The CDR3 here is CASTLNSNQPQHF. Here the CDR3 DNA reads TGTGCCAGCACCCTTAATAGCAATCAGCCCCAGCATTTT.

This clonotype was seen a handful of times. The genes are TRBV6-1 and TRBJ2-1; D ambiguous. The germline V gene encodes CDR1 MNHNS and CDR2 SASEGT. CDR3 length equals 17 residues. V gave up 2 bases and J gave up 0 bases, with 14 bases separating them. The CDR3 bases are TGTGCCAGCAGTGAAAACGCCCCTAGGAGCTCCTACAATGAGCAGTTCTTC. Its protein product is CASSENAPRSSYNEQFF.